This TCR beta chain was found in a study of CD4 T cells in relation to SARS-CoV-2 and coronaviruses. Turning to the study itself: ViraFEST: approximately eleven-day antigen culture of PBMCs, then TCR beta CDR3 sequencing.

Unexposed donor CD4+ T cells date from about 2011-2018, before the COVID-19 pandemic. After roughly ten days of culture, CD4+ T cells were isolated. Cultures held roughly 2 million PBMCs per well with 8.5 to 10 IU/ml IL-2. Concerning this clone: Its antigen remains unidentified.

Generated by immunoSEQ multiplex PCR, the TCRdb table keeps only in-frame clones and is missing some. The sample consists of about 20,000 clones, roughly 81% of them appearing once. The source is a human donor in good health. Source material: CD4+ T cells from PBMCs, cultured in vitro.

CDR3 nucleotides: TGTGCCAGCAGCAGTCCTTGGACAGGGAACACTGAAGCTTTCTTT. Its translation: CASSSPWTGNTEAFF. The chain is built from TRBV7-9 and TRBJ1-1; 7 nucleotides align to TRBD1. After removal of 5 bases from V and 1 base from J, the junction contained 7 bases not matched to a gene. CDR3 size: 15 residues. Per the germline V gene, CDR1 is SEHNR and CDR2 is FQNEAQ (reference sequence).